This is a list of T cell receptor beta chains from one sample in a study of shared clonotypes between healthy human individuals. Assay: immunoSEQ multiplex PCR; the TCRdb copy retains only in-frame clones and omits some. The sample yields roughly 450,000 clones, approximately 79% seen once. The sample taken for sequencing was PBMCs. These receptors were collected from a woman aged 40 to 50 in good health. Some clones in this sample may be carry-over from other donors' samples. CDR3s leave out the opening cysteine and the closing phenylalanine or tryptophan. Fields, in order: J gene, V gene, CDR3 length, CDR3 protein.

TRBJ2-4 | TRBV18 | 12 | ASSTSGSQNIQY
TRBJ1-3 | TRBV6-5 | 12 | ASSPGPGGTTIY
TRBJ2-7 | TRBV7-8 | 14 | ASSISGVVAGGEQY
TRBJ2-7 | TRBV6-1 | 10 | ASSDGVFQQY
- | TRBV29-1 | 12 | SVDSTGTNDEQY
TRBJ2-3 | TRBV6-5 | 13 | ASSFSGRGRYTQY
TRBJ2-1 | TRBV5-1 | 13 | ASSPEGISYNEQF
TRBJ2-7 | TRBV6-1 | 11 | ASTHPGGDKQY
TRBJ1-3 | TRBV19 | 12 | ASSPRQPGNTIY
TRBJ1-2 | TRBV18 | 10 | ASSQGYYGYT
TRBJ1-5 | TRBV18 | 13 | ASSLVRQSKGPQH
TRBJ2-2 | TRBV27 | 12 | ASSWQGLPGELF
TRBJ1-3 | TRBV5-6 | 13 | ASSLSTGGGNTIY
TRBJ2-1 | TRBV28 | 13 | ASSTPRGFYNEQF
TRBJ1-5 | TRBV19 | 12 | ASSIAANNQPQH
TRBJ2-1 | TRBV29-1 | 12 | SGKPGLVTNEQF
TRBJ2-7 | TRBV29-1 | 9 | SAQGSYEQY
TRBJ1-2 | TRBV27 | 12 | ASSFHTTGGGYT
TRBJ2-7 | TRBV5-1 | 13 | ASSSNRGSSYEQY
TRBJ1-1 | TRBV27 | 14 | ASGRDRGRLNTEAF
TRBJ2-5 | TRBV14 | 12 | ASSQRQYQETQY
TRBJ2-1 | TRBV11-2 | 12 | ASRPALVNNEQF
TRBJ2-5 | TRBV4-1 | 15 | ASSQVWGSGSQETQY
TRBJ2-1 | TRBV6-4 | 12 | ASSEGQENNEQF
TRBJ2-1 | TRBV30 | 17 | AWTRPGLAGGPSYNEQF
TRBJ1-1 | TRBV2 | 12 | ASSELRVGTEAF
TRBJ1-1 | TRBV15 | 11 | ATRRGGNTEAF
TRBJ2-5 | TRBV2 | 11 | ASSGQGSSWRY
TRBJ2-1 | TRBV11-3 | 13 | ASSPGGSGYNEQF
TRBJ2-7 | TRBV27 | 13 | ASSLSGQGSYEQY
TRBJ2-7 | TRBV6-5 | 10 | ASSYSTGEQY
TRBJ2-1 | TRBV21-1 | 15 | ASSKTRGTSAYNEQF
TRBJ2-2 | TRBV7-6 | 15 | ASSPIIKPANTGELF
TRBJ2-1 | TRBV7-9 | 11 | ASSPDAYNEQF
TRBJ1-3 | TRBV18 | 14 | ASSPSGTSSGNTIY
TRBJ2-1 | TRBV19 | 15 | ASSLAGGTQRHNEQF
TRBJ2-7 | TRBV28 | 15 | ASSLGTSGDPYYEQY
TRBJ2-2 | TRBV6-1 | 13 | ASSVSYPNTGELF
TRBJ2-2 | TRBV11-3 | 12 | ASSLLTNTGELF
TRBJ2-3 | TRBV28 | 13 | ASSLRRERSDTQY